This T cell receptor (beta chain) was recorded in a study of early T cells in non-severe SARS-CoV-2 infection. This clonotype was observed at least ten times. TCRdb passed the 5' RACE reads through MiXCR, listing each CDR3 protein once. The table includes roughly 90,000 distinct CDR3 sequences, over 13% detected once. There are 18 residues in the CDR3. Germline V gene data show CDR1 as SGHTA and CDR2 as FQGTGA. V lost 6 bases and J lost 0, with 18 bases in between. The V and J genes are TRBV7-3 and TRBJ2-6; perhaps TRBD1 as D (6 bases). Sequencing input: whole blood. The TCR comes from an adult who was a healthcare worker with PCR-confirmed SARS-CoV-2 infection or an uninfected control (not recorded which). CDR3 in amino acids: CASSYFPGQNSGANVLTF. CDR3 sequence (DNA): TGTGCCAGCAGTTACTTTCCGGGACAAAACTCTGGGGCCAACGTCCTGACTTTC.